Listed below are T cell receptor beta chains from one sample, sequenced in a study of shared clonotypes between healthy human individuals. The repertoire was sequenced with immunoSEQ multiplex PCR; TCRdb's copy has only in-frame clones and lacks some. Found here are approximately 2.4 million clones, under 97% of them singletons; the top ten hold approximately 0.13%. What was sequenced was naive CD4+ T cells sorted from blood. These receptors originate from a man between 18 and 29 years old in good health. Each CDR3 is given with its conserved first and last residue. The D gene is left open where the match is weak. For some rows the clone size is stated as once, few or many, or as a class when expanded; others skip it.

J gene,D gene,CDR3 length,V gene,clone size,CDR3 protein,CDR3 DNA
TRBJ2-3,.,14,TRBV5-4,.,CASPSRSGSDTQYF,TGTGCCAGCCCCTCGAGGAGCGGATCAGATACGCAGTATTTT
TRBJ2-7,.,13,TRBV10-3,.,CAISDKAGAEQYF,TGTGCCATCAGCGACAAGGCGGGGGCCGAGCAGTACTTC
TRBJ2-5,TRBD1,14,TRBV2,.,CASTRDRGQETQYF,TGTGCCAGCACCCGGGACAGGGGCCAAGAGACCCAGTACTTC
TRBJ1-5,.,15,TRBV7-9,.,CASSLAMAGNQPQHF,TGTGCCAGCAGCTTAGCCATGGCGGGCAATCAGCCCCAGCATTTT
TRBJ2-3,TRBD2,16,TRBV7-9,.,CASSLFASGSTDTQYF,TGTGCCAGCAGCTTATTCGCTAGCGGGAGCACAGATACGCAGTATTTT
TRBJ2-7,TRBD2,16,TRBV5-5,.,CASSPRGTSGSYEQYF,TGTGCCAGCAGCCCGAGAGGGACTAGCGGCTCCTACGAGCAGTACTTC
TRBJ2-2,TRBD2,16,TRBV7-2,.,CASSFWGGRNTGELFF,TGTGCCAGCAGCTTTTGGGGCGGGAGGAACACCGGGGAGCTGTTTTTT
TRBJ2-3,.,16,TRBV21-1,once,CASSTLKREGTDTQYF,TGTGCCAGCAGCACCCTCAAGCGGGAGGGCACAGATACGCAGTATTTT
TRBJ2-3,.,18,TRBV5-1,.,CASSSELSGTTRTDTQYF,TGCGCCAGCAGCTCCGAACTCTCAGGGACCACTCGCACAGATACGCAGTATTTT
TRBJ1-1,.,15,TRBV2,.,CASSDWSVRNTEAFF,TGTGCCAGCAGTGATTGGTCAGTCCGGAACACTGAAGCTTTCTTT
TRBJ1-5,TRBD1,14,TRBV30,.,CAWRSKGGGQPQHF,TGTGCCTGGAGGTCGAAAGGGGGCGGTCAGCCCCAGCATTTT
TRBJ1-3,TRBD1,16,TRBV11-2,.,CASSRGTALSGNTIYF,TGTGCCAGCAGCCGAGGGACAGCCCTCTCTGGAAACACCATATATTTT
TRBJ2-2,.,14,TRBV7-2,.,CASSFEGSIGELFF,TGTGCCAGCAGTTTCGAAGGTTCAATCGGGGAGCTGTTTTTT
TRBJ1-1,TRBD1,13,TRBV5-1,.,CASSLGTAGRAFF,TGCGCCAGCAGCCTCGGGACAGCCGGGAGGGCTTTCTTT
TRBJ2-4,TRBD1,14,TRBV5-8,.,CASSFETGVNIQYF,TGTGCCAGCAGCTTTGAGACAGGGGTAAACATTCAGTACTTC
TRBJ2-1,TRBD2,16,TRBV5-1,.,CASSSGLAVISGEQFF,TGCGCCAGCAGCTCAGGACTAGCGGTGATTTCCGGGGAGCAGTTCTTC
TRBJ1-5,TRBD1,13,TRBV2,once,CASRGQLNQPQHF,TGTGCCAGCAGGGGACAGCTAAATCAGCCCCAGCATTTT
TRBJ2-2,.,13,TRBV15,.,CATTIQNTGELFF,TGTGCCACCACTATACAAAACACCGGGGAGCTGTTTTTT
TRBJ2-7,.,13,TRBV6-6,.,CASSYGPFYEQYF,TGTGCCAGCAGTTACGGCCCTTTTTACGAGCAGTACTTC
TRBJ2-2,.,13,TRBV5-1,.,CASMESGTGELFF,TGCGCCAGCATGGAGAGCGGGACCGGGGAGCTGTTTTTT
TRBJ2-7,.,14,TRBV19,once,CASSINGATYEQYF,TGTGCCAGTAGTATAAACGGGGCCACCTACGAGCAGTACTTC
TRBJ2-7,TRBD2,15,TRBV29-1,.,CSVGLRLAGNNEQYF,TGCAGCGTAGGCCTAAGGCTAGCGGGAAACAACGAGCAGTACTTC
TRBJ2-3,.,15,TRBV6-6,.,CASRVGVPSTDTQYF,TGTGCCAGCAGAGTAGGGGTCCCGAGCACAGATACGCAGTATTTT
TRBJ1-1,TRBD1,16,TRBV28,.,CASLTGGGWRNTEAFF,TGTGCCAGCCTGACAGGGGGGGGTTGGAGGAACACTGAAGCTTTCTTT
TRBJ2-5,.,15,TRBV7-2,.,CASSLARGGVGTQYF,TGTGCCAGCAGCTTAGCGCGTGGCGGAGTAGGGACCCAGTACTTC